This T cell receptor (beta chain) was sequenced in a study of regulatory T cells in long-lasting Graves disease. In germline, CDR1 is LGHNA, CDR2 YNFKEQ. This CDR3 comprises 16 residues. The germline V and J ends were trimmed by 1 base and 0 bases, with 9 bases remaining between them. Arm-PCR of CDR3 regions and iRepertoire HTBI primers were used to build TCR beta libraries. TCRdb independently ran MiXCR on the multiplex PCR reads; one entry per CDR3 protein. The table has 300,000 to 400,000 distinct CDR3 sequences, roughly a sixth seen once. The time point here: newly diagnosed GD, antithyroid drugs for less than 3 months. From PBMCs, RNA was extracted and then used to make the TCR library.

This rearrangement joins TRBV4-2 to TRBJ2-2, with D unclear. Sequencing used peripheral blood mononuclear cells (PBMCs), obtained at new diagnosis, from a patient treated with antithyroid drugs. The origin of this receptor is a female donor with Graves disease. In nucleotides, the CDR3 is TGTGCCAGCAGCCAAGCACGAGAAACGAACACCGGGGAGCTGTTTTTT. As protein: CASSQARETNTGELFF.